Reported below is one T cell receptor (beta chain). This sample was included in a study of blood T cell repertoires in COVID-19. V lost 6 bases, J lost 6 bases, and 12 bases lay in between. The CDR3 sequence is 12 residues long. Per the germline V gene, CDR1 is MNHEY and CDR2 is SVGAGI. Assay used: immunoSEQ multiplex PCR; TCRdb lists only in-frame clones, some missing. The sample lists around 250,000 clones, just over 85% occurring once. The receptor comes from a man aged 18-30 years who had recovered from COVID-19. Sequencing was done on a sample of PBMCs or T cells enriched from blood (not recorded which). The chain employs TRBV6-5 and TRBJ2-7, with no clear D. CDR3 in amino acids: CASRLYLGEQYF. In nucleotides, the CDR3 is TGTGCCAGCAGACTGTACCTCGGCGAGCAGTACTTC.